This TCR beta chain was recovered during a study of blood T cells in healthy people across ages. The CDR3 spans 14 residues. With 6 bases removed from V and 5 bases from J, the gap between germline ends came to 16 bases. A second about 7 to 12 cycle PCR used barcoded and J-beta primers. TCRdb recomputed calls from the 5' RACE reads with MiXCR, one row per CDR3 protein. The table lists around 1.5 million distinct CDR3 sequences, approximately 60% of them singletons. This clonotype turned up a few times. The rearrangement uses TRBV12-3 or TRBV12-4 and TRBJ1-2; D remains ambiguous. Sample: blood. The source is a man aged 18-30 years in good health. This chain's CDR3 is CASSPTLSGYGYTF. The CDR3 bases are TGTGCCAGCAGCCCAACTCTTAGTGGGTATGGCTACACCTTC.